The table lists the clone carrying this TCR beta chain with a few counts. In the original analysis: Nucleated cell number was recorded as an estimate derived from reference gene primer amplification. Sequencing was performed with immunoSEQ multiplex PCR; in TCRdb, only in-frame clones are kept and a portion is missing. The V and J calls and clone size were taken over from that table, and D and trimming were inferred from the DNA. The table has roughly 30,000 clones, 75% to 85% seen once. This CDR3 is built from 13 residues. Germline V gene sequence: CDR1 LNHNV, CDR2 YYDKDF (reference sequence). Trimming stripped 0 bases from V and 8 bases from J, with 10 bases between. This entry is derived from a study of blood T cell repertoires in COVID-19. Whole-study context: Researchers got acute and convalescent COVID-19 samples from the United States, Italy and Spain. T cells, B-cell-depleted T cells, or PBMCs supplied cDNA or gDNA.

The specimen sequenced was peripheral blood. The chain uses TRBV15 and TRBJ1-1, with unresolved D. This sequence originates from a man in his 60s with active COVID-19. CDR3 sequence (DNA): TGTGCCACCAGCAGAGATTGGGCGGGGGAAGCTTTCTTT. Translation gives CATSRDWAGEAFF. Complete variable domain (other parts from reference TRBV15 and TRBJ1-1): DAMVIQNPRYQVTQFGKPVTLSCSQTLNHNVMYWYQQKSSQAPKLLFHYYDKDFNNEADTPDNFQSRRPNTSFCFLDIRSPGLGDTAMYLCATSRDWAGEAFFGQGTRLTVV.